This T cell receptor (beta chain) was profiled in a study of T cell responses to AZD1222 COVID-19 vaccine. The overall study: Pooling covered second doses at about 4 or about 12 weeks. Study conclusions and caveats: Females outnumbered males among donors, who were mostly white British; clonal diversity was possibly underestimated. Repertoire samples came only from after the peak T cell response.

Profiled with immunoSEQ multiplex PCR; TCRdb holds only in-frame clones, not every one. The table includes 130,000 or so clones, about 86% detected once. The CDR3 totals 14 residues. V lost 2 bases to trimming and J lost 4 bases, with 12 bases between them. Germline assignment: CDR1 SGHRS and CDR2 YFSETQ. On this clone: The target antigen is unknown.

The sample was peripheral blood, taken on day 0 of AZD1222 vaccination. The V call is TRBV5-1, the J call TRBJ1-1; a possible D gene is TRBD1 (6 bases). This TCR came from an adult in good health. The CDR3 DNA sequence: TGCGCCAGCAGCTTACAGGGTCACCCCACTGAAGCTTTCTTT. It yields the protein CASSLQGHPTEAFF.